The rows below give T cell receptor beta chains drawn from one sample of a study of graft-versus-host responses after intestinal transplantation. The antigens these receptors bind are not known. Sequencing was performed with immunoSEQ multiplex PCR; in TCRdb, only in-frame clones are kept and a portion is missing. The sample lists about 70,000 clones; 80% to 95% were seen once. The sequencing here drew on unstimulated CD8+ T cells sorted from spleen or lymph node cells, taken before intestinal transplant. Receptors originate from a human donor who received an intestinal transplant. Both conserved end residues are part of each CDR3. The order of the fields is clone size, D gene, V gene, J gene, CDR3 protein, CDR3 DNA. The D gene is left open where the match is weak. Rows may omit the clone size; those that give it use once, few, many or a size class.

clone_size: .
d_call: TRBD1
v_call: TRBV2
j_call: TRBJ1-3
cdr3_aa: CASSPGQGGNTIYF
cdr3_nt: TGTGCCAGCAGCCCGGGACAGGGCGGAAACACCATATATTTT

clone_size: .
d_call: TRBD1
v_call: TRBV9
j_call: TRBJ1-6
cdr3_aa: CASSPTGGPYNSPLHF
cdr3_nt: TGTGCCAGCAGCCCCACAGGGGGCCCCTATAATTCACCCCTCCACTTT

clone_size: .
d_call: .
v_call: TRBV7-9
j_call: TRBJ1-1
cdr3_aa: CASSSAGTWGEAFF
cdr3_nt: TGTGCCAGCAGCTCCGCGGGAACCTGGGGCGAAGCTTTCTTT

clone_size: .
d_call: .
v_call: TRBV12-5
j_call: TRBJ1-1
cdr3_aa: CASGLNRGAPNTEAFF
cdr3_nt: TGTGCTAGTGGCTTGAACCGTGGAGCGCCGAACACTGAAGCTTTCTTT

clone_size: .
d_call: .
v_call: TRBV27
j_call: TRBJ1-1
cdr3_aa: CASSPTGLNTEAFF
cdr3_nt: TGTGCCAGCAGTCCCACAGGTCTAAACACTGAAGCTTTCTTT

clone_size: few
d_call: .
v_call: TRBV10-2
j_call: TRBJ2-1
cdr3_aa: CASRDSHNEQFF
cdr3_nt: TGCGCCAGCAGGGACAGCCACAATGAGCAGTTCTTC

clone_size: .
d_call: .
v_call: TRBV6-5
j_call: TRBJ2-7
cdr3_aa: CASSYVREQYF
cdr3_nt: TGTGCCAGCAGTTACGTCCGGGAGCAGTACTTC

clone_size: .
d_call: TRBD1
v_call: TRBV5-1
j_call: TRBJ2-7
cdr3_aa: CASSGPGTEAEQYF
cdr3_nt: TGCGCCAGCAGCGGACCTGGGACAGAAGCCGAGCAGTACTTC

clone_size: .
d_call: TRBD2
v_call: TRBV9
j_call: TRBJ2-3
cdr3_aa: CASSVFGLAGSTDTQYF
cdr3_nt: TGTGCCAGCAGCGTATTCGGACTAGCGGGGAGCACAGATACGCAGTATTTT

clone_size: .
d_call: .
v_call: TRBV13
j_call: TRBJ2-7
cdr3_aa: CASSQAGRGPYEQYF
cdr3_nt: TGTGCCAGCAGCCAAGCAGGGCGGGGCCCCTACGAGCAGTACTTC

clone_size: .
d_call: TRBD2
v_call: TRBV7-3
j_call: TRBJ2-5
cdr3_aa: CASSLRGGGAETQYF
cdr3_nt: TGTGCCAGCAGCTTAAGGGGCGGGGGGGCGGAGACCCAGTACTTC

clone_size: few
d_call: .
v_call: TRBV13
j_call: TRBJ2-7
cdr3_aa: CASSLGLSGAGWSEQYF
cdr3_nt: TGTGCCAGCAGCTTAGGCCTAAGCGGCGCCGGGTGGTCCGAGCAGTACTTC

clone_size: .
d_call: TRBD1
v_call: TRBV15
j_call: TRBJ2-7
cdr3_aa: CATSQNRGTSYEQYF
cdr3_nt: TGTGCCACCAGTCAGAACAGGGGTACAAGCTACGAGCAGTACTTC

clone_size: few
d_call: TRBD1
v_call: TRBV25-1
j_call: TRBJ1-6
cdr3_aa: CASSPGTVGPLHF
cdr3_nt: TGTGCCAGCAGCCCCGGGACAGTGGGACCCCTCCACTTT

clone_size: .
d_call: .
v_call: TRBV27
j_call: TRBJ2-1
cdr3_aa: CASSFTGGDNEQFF
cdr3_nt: TGTGCCAGCAGTTTTACAGGGGGGGACAATGAGCAGTTCTTC

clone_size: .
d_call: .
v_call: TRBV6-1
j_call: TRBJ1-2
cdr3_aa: CARLWRVDYGYTF
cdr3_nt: TGTGCCAGACTATGGAGGGTGGACTATGGCTACACCTTC

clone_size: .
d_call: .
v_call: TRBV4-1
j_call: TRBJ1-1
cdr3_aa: CASKSRGRGYTEAFF
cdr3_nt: TGCGCCAGCAAGAGCAGGGGCAGGGGCTACACTGAAGCTTTCTTT

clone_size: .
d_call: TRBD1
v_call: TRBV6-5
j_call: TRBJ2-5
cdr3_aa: CASSYGGQKETQYF
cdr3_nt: TGTGCCAGCAGTTACGGGGGACAGAAAGAGACCCAGTACTTC

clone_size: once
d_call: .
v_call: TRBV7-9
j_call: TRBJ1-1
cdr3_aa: CASSLVPGNTEAFF
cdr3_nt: TGTGCCAGCAGCTTAGTCCCAGGGAACACTGAAGCTTTCTTT